The 22 T cell receptor beta chains presented below share a single source sample, sequenced in a study of cytomegalovirus exposure and HLA in healthy donors. The PCR had 60 Vbeta and 13 Jbeta primers. The assay was immunoSEQ multiplex PCR, and TCRdb's table has in-frame clones only and misses some. The sample lists around 130,000 clones, 80% to 85% occurring once. Sequencing was carried out using PBMCs. The receptors were gathered from a young man in good health and CMV-seronegative.

In this sample, this clone turned up a few times. The chain recombines TRBV6-5 with TRBJ2-5; TRBD2 is a possible D gene (6 bases). Germline CDR1 reads MNHEY; CDR2 reads SVGAGI. The CDR3 has 14 amino acids. V lost 2 bases and J lost 2, with 9 bases in between. CDR3 coding DNA: TGTGCCAGCAGTTACGGGGGGATTCAAGAGACCCAGTACTTC. It yields the protein CASSYGGIQETQYF.

V is TRBV5-6 and J is TRBJ2-7; a possible D gene is TRBD2 (6 bases). Trimming took off 6 bases at V and 5 bases at J, with 15 bases between the two ends. Germline V gene data show CDR1 as SGHDT and CDR2 as YYEEEE. CDR3 length: 13 amino acids. The CDR3: CASNFRGLHEQYF. Here the CDR3 DNA reads TGTGCCAGCAACTTTCGGGGACTCCACGAGCAGTACTTC.

The chain links TRBV6-4 to TRBJ1-1, with 8 bases aligning to TRBD1. With V trimmed by 4 bases and J by 0 bases, 1 base remained unmatched. This CDR3 comprises 14 residues. Germline V CDR1 and CDR2: MRHNA, SNTAGT. The CDR3 bases are TGTGCCAGCAGTGCGACAGGGGTGAACACTGAAGCTTTCTTT. Protein: CASSATGVNTEAFF.

The rearrangement joins TRBV7-9 to TRBJ1-5; 9 nucleotides line up with TRBD1. The V and J ends lost 0 bases and 3 bases, in that order; junction bases with no gene match: 6. CDR1 SEHNR and CDR2 FQNEAQ come from the germline V gene (reference sequence). CDR3 length equals 17 residues. CDR3 sequence (DNA): TGTGCCAGCAGCTTAGCTTTAAGACAGGGGGACAATCAGCCCCAGCATTTT. It codes for CASSLALRQGDNQPQHF.

The rearrangement links TRBV15 to TRBJ1-3; no definite D call. From germline, CDR1 is LNHNV and CDR2 YYDKDF (reference sequence). The CDR3 runs to 18 residues. V shed 0 bases and J shed 4 bases, with 19 bases lying between them. CDR3: CATSRDLTSGGNGNTIYF. The CDR3, as DNA: TGTGCCACCAGCAGAGATCTGACGAGCGGAGGTAACGGAAACACCATATATTTT.

The table lists this clone with a few counts. The chain is built from TRBV6-4 and TRBJ2-1; no clear D gene. This CDR3 has 16 residues. CDR1 is MRHNA, CDR2 SNTAGT, per germline. The V and J ends lost 0 bases and 5 bases respectively, with 14 bases between them. For the CDR3, the DNA is TGTGCCAGCAGTGACTCGGCCAGGTCACGCAACAATGAGCAGTTCTTC. Amino acids: CASSDSARSRNNEQFF.

The gene calls are TRBV27 and TRBJ2-3; weak D call: TRBD1 (5 bases). Germline CDR1 MNHEY, CDR2 SMNVEV (reference sequence). Trimming shortened V by 3 bases and J by 3 bases, and 13 bases separated the two germline ends. CDR3 length: 15 amino acids. CDR3 loop: CASSFRQSATDTQYF. The CDR3 region has the DNA TGTGCCAGCAGTTTTCGACAGTCAGCGACAGATACGCAGTATTTT.

This clone was counted a few times. The CDR3 here is CASSEVLGEVNEQFF. CDR3 DNA: TGTGCCAGCAGTGAAGTTTTGGGTGAGGTCAATGAGCAGTTCTTC. J is TRBJ2-1 and V is TRBV6-1, with D uncertain. V was pared by 1 base and J by 6 bases, with 13 bases between. The CDR3 length is 15 residues. The germline gives CDR1 MNHNS, CDR2 SASEGT.

The gene calls are TRBV4-3 and TRBJ2-1; TRBD2 matches at 10 bases. Germline CDR1 reads LGHNA; CDR2 reads YSLEER. This CDR3 region has 14 residues. The V segment lost 0 bases and the J segment 10 bases; nucleotides outside the gene matches: 3. This chain's CDR3 is CASSQEIAGGEQFF. CDR3 nucleotides: TGCGCCAGCAGCCAAGAAATAGCGGGGGGCGAGCAGTTCTTC.

This clone was seen once. The V and J genes are TRBV27 and TRBJ1-1; 9 nucleotides match TRBD1. The CDR3 has 14 residues. V lost 0 bases to trimming and J lost 9 bases; unmatched junction nucleotides: 5. Germline CDR1 reads MNHEY; CDR2 reads SMNVEV (reference sequence). The CDR3 here is CASSLSPTGGKAFF. The CDR3 DNA reads TGTGCCAGCAGTTTATCTCCGACAGGGGGGAAAGCTTTCTTT.

CDR3 sequence (DNA): TGTGCCAGCAGTTTTGACAGGCCAGATACGCAGTATTTT. Residues: CASSFDRPDTQYF. J is TRBJ2-3 and V is TRBV27, with a weak D call TRBD1 (6 bases). This CDR3 region has 13 residues. CDR1 is MNHEY and CDR2 is SMNVEV in the germline V gene (reference sequence). V was cut by 3 bases and J by 4 bases, with 8 bases left in between.

The J gene is TRBJ1-2, the V gene TRBV29-1; 7 bases are shared with TRBD1. The germline CDR1 and CDR2 sequences are SQVTM and ANQGSEA. V shed 4 bases, J shed 4 bases, and the junction held 3 bases outside the gene matches. CDR3 length equals 12 residues. The CDR3 region is CSVVQGVYGYTF. The CDR3 DNA follows: TGCAGCGTTGTTCAGGGGGTCTATGGCTACACCTTC.

The chain couples TRBV9 to TRBJ1-1, with a weak D call TRBD1 (6 bases). Germline values: CDR1 SGDLS, CDR2 YYNGEE. Trimming pared 2 bases from V and 0 bases from J, leaving 8 bases between. CDR3 length: 14 residues. This CDR3 reads CASSVTGMNTEAFF. CDR3 DNA: TGTGCCAGCAGCGTGACAGGCATGAACACTGAAGCTTTCTTT.

The rearrangement links TRBV30 to TRBJ2-3; 10 bases map to TRBD2. V was clipped by 1 base and J by 4 bases; unmatched bases: 5. Germline V gene sequence: CDR1 GTSNPN, CDR2 SVGIG (reference sequence). This CDR3 spans 15 amino acids. This chain's CDR3 is CAWSGVGTSADTQYF. The DNA of the CDR3 is TGTGCCTGGAGTGGAGTGGGGACTAGCGCAGATACGCAGTATTTT.

The rearrangement links TRBV5-6 to TRBJ1-6, with D uncertain. Trimming took 0 bases from V and 6 from J, leaving 4 bases between them. The V gene's germline CDR1 is SGHDT and CDR2 YYEEEE. The CDR3 contains 13 residues. The CDR3 sequence: CASSLAGNSPLHF. DNA of the CDR3: TGTGCCAGCAGCTTGGCGGGTAATTCACCCCTCCACTTT.

This clone has a single count. The chain links TRBV13 to TRBJ1-1; 12 nucleotides line up with TRBD1. This CDR3 has 17 residues. Germline V gene data show CDR1 as PRHDT and CDR2 as FYEKMQ (reference sequence). Trimming cost V 2 bases and J 5 bases; bases outside gene matches: 9. DNA of the CDR3: TGTGCCAGCAGCTTAACCGGGACAGGGGGCAGGATGACTGAAGCTTTCTTT. Its translation: CASSLTGTGGRMTEAFF.

This chain joins TRBV5-1 and TRBJ2-5; TRBD2 agrees at 10 bases. The germline V gene encodes CDR1 SGHRS and CDR2 YFSETQ. V shed 3 bases, J shed 4 bases, and the junction held 12 bases outside the gene matches. This CDR3 spans 17 amino acids. The CDR3 here is CASSSLPLSGGAETQYF. CDR3 nucleotides: TGCGCCAGCAGCTCCCTCCCACTAAGCGGGGGGGCAGAGACCCAGTACTTC. Combining the CDR3 with reference TRBV5-1 and TRBJ2-5 gives the whole variable domain KAGVTQTPRYLIKTRGQQVTLSCSPISGHRSVSWYQQTPGQGLQFLFEYFSETQRNKGNFPGRFSGRQFSNSRSEMNVSTLELGDSALYLCASSSLPLSGGAETQYFGPGTRLLVL.

The V gene is TRBV28, the J gene TRBJ2-1; 8 positions agree with TRBD2. In germline, CDR1 is MDHEN, CDR2 SYDVKM. CDR3 length: 13 residues. The CDR3 loop is CVARGASGNEQFF. In DNA form, the CDR3 reads TGTGTCGCGCGGGGGGCATCTGGTAATGAGCAGTTCTTC. Variable domain in full (rest from reference TRBV28 and TRBJ2-1): DVKVTQSSRYLVKRTGEKVFLECVQDMDHENMFWYRQDPGLGLRLIYFSYDVKMKEKGDIPEGYSVSREKKERFSLILESASTNQTSMYLCVARGASGNEQFFGPGTRLTVL.

The chain links TRBV10-1 to TRBJ1-5; TRBD1 is a possible D gene (5 bases). The CDR3 consists of 15 residues. CDR1 and CDR2 (germline): WNHNN, SYGVQD (reference sequence). The ends were cut back, 0 bases at V and 2 bases at J, with 8 bases in the middle. The chain's CDR3 is CASSESGAGNQPQHF. CDR3 DNA: TGCGCCAGCAGTGAGTCAGGGGCAGGCAATCAGCCCCAGCATTTT.

The chain links TRBV10-2 to TRBJ2-5; tentative D call: TRBD1 (5 bases). Germline V lookup: CDR1 WSHSY, CDR2 SAAADI. The CDR3 covers 15 residues. The ends were cut back, 4 bases at V and 4 bases at J, with 16 bases in the middle. The CDR3 spells CASSVRGSVLETQYF. The CDR3 coding sequence is TGCGCCAGCAGTGTTAGGGGTAGTGTATTAGAGACCCAGTACTTC.

The genes are TRBV30 and TRBJ2-3, with D unclear. This CDR3 contains 13 residues. Deletions cut 2 bases from V and 2 bases from J, with 8 bases between. Germline V gives CDR1 GTSNPN, CDR2 SVGIG (reference sequence). This CDR3 is CAWSLLVTDTQYF. Here the CDR3 DNA reads TGTGCCTGGAGTCTCCTCGTCACAGATACGCAGTATTTT.

This clone was seen more than once but under ten times. The genes are TRBV7-6 and TRBJ2-1; 13 bases fit TRBD2. CDR1 SGHVS and CDR2 FNYEAQ come from the germline V gene. This CDR3 spans 15 amino acids. Unmatched junction bases numbered 5, after V lost 5 bases and J lost 7 bases. The CDR3 spells CASSLWTSGGNEQFF. In nucleotides, the CDR3 is TGTGCCAGCAGCCTTTGGACTAGCGGGGGAAATGAGCAGTTCTTC.